This T cell receptor beta chain was identified during a study of long-term antiretroviral therapy in people with HIV. Investigators performed immunoSEQ version v3.0 at survey level. Some clones are missing from TCRdb's copy, which holds only in-frame ones; the method was immunoSEQ multiplex PCR. The top ten clones hold more than 10% of a sample with 20,000 to 25,000 clones, just under 85% of them seen once. V gave up 4 bases and J gave up 4 bases, with 20 bases separating them. Germline assignment: CDR1 SGHDT and CDR2 YYEEEE. The CDR3 spans 16 residues. This clone was counted between two and nine times.

This sequence joins TRBV5-6 and TRBJ1-2, with D perhaps TRBD1 (5 bases). The source is a man between 40 and 49 years old with HIV. The material was unsorted PBMCs, obtained 1.6 years after starting antiretroviral therapy. CDR3 DNA sequence: TGTGCCAGCAGCCCCCGCCGGGACGCAGTTATCTATGGCTACACCTTC. Its protein product is CASSPRRDAVIYGYTF. The full variable domain, with the rest looked up from reference TRBV5-6 and TRBJ1-2, is DAGVTQSPTHLIKTRGQQVTLRCSPKSGHDTVSWYQQALGQGPQFIFQYYEEEERQRGNFPDRFSGHQFPNYSSELNVNALLLGDSALYLCASSPRRDAVIYGYTFGSGTRLTVV.